Listed below are T cell receptor beta chains from one sample, sequenced in a study of cytomegalovirus exposure and HLA in healthy donors. Sequenced by immunoSEQ multiplex PCR; TCRdb stores in-frame clones only, minus some. This table has about 110,000 clones, about four fifths appearing once. The sequenced sample was PBMCs. The receptors here all came from a man younger than 45 in good health and CMV-seropositive. CDR3s include the opening cysteine and the closing phenylalanine or tryptophan. A D gene is named only where the DNA matches it firmly. Clone size is not always given. Where it is, it says once, few, many or a class for expanded clones.

j_call clone_size v_call d_call cdr3_aa cdr3_nt
TRBJ2-7 - TRBV15 - CATSRDDGNYEQYF TGTGCCACCAGCAGAGACGACGGGAACTACGAGCAGTACTTC
TRBJ1-2 - TRBV30 - CAWSVQGLGGYTF TGTGCCTGGAGTGTACAGGGCCTGGGTGGCTACACCTTC
TRBJ2-7 - TRBV19 - CASSVAETYEQYF TGTGCCAGTAGTGTGGCAGAAACCTACGAGCAGTACTTC
TRBJ1-1 - TRBV10-3 TRBD1 CAIKGTENTEAFF TGTGCCATCAAAGGGACAGAGAACACTGAAGCTTTCTTT
TRBJ1-3 - TRBV28 TRBD1 CASSSPGGFVSGNTIYF TGTGCCAGCAGTTCCCCAGGGGGCTTTGTCTCTGGAAACACCATATATTTT
TRBJ1-3 - TRBV7-9 - CASSFAQGTIYF TGTGCCAGCAGCTTCGCACAGGGAACCATATATTTT
TRBJ2-7 few TRBV10-2 TRBD2 CASSVDGGDTYEQYF TGCGCCAGCAGTGTCGACGGGGGGGATACCTACGAGCAGTACTTC
TRBJ2-5 few TRBV19 TRBD1 CASSSGTGDLETQYF TGTGCCAGTAGTTCCGGGACAGGGGATTTGGAGACCCAGTACTTC
TRBJ2-5 - TRBV5-1 TRBD2 CASSSGLAVQETQYF TGCGCCAGCAGCTCCGGACTAGCGGTCCAAGAGACCCAGTACTTC
TRBJ2-2 - TRBV5-1 TRBD2 CASSLSSGGLANTGELFF TGCGCCAGCAGCTTGTCTAGCGGGGGCCTCGCGAACACCGGGGAGCTGTTTTTT
TRBJ2-1 - TRBV7-6 - CASSLGHSDRQFF TGTGCCAGCAGCTTAGGACACTCGGATCGGCAGTTCTTC
TRBJ1-4 few TRBV28 - CASSRPGTTLFF TGTGCCAGCAGTAGACCCGGGACTACTCTGTTTTTT
TRBJ2-7 - TRBV28 - CASSSPGDRPYEQYF TGTGCCAGCAGTTCCCCGGGGGACCGACCCTACGAGCAGTACTTC
TRBJ2-7 - TRBV5-1 TRBD2 CASSSQAGGHEQYF TGCGCCAGCAGCTCCCAGGCGGGGGGGCACGAGCAGTACTTC
TRBJ2-7 - TRBV18 TRBD2 CASSQSSGGGYEQYF TGTGCCAGCTCGCAATCTAGCGGGGGGGGATACGAGCAGTACTTC
TRBJ1-4 - TRBV4-2 - CASSPRNRSTNEKLFF TGTGCCAGCAGCCCACGCAACAGATCAACTAATGAAAAACTGTTTTTT